These T cell receptor beta chains were read from a single sample in a study of vaccination and CD4 T cells after COVID-19. The antigens these receptors bind are not known. A single record per CDR3 protein comes from TCRdb applying MiXCR to the PCR reads. The sample consists of roughly 24,000 distinct CDR3 sequences, around 54% of them appearing once. The sequenced sample was CD4+ T cells from blood, cultured in vitro. These receptors came from a human donor who had recovered from COVID-19. The CDR3 runs from the conserved cysteine through the conserved F or W. A D gene is named only where the DNA matches it firmly. Rows may omit the clone size; those that give it use once, few, many or a size class.

CDR3nt,CDR3aa,v_gene,d_gene,abundance,j_gene
TGTGCCAGCAGCTCTTCTCGGGTTAGATGGACTGAAGCTTTCTTT,CASSSSRVRWTEAFF,TRBV27,-,-,TRBJ1-1
TGCAGTGCCAGGGGGGAGATCTACGAGCAGTACTTC,CSARGEIYEQYF,TRBV20-1,-,-,TRBJ2-7
TGTGCCAGCAGTGAAGCCGGGACTAGCGGCACCGGGGAGCTGTTTTTT,CASSEAGTSGTGELFF,TRBV2,TRBD2,few,TRBJ2-2
TGTGCCAGCAGCCCCGGGACAGGGAACTACAATGAGCAGTTCTTC,CASSPGTGNYNEQFF,TRBV7-3,TRBD1,-,TRBJ2-1
TGTGCCAGCAGTTCGGCGGGTGGGTCGTATGGCTACACCTTC,CASSSAGGSYGYTF,TRBV6-2/TRBV6-3,-,-,TRBJ1-2
TGTGCCAGCAGCTTAGATTTCCCCAGCGGGAGTAGGTCCTACGAGCAGTACTTC,CASSLDFPSGSRSYEQYF,TRBV11-3,TRBD2,-,TRBJ2-7
TGCAGTGCTAGGCTCCCCGCCCTTAGCGGGAGCCCCTATGAGCAGTTCTTC,CSARLPALSGSPYEQFF,TRBV20-1,TRBD2,-,TRBJ2-1
TGTGCCACCAGTGATTTGCCGGGACAGGGGAGGGGTGAGCAGTTCTTC,CATSDLPGQGRGEQFF,TRBV24-1,TRBD1,-,TRBJ2-1
TGTGCCAGCAGCTTGGGATACGGGACAGGGATCTCCTACGAGCAGTACTTC,CASSLGYGTGISYEQYF,TRBV7-2,TRBD1,-,TRBJ2-7
TGTGCCAGCAGCTTGACAGGGGCAGGGACCTACGAGCAGTACTTC,CASSLTGAGTYEQYF,TRBV7-9,TRBD1,-,TRBJ2-7
TGTGCCAGCAGCTTAAACGGAGCTGAAAAACTGTTTTTT,CASSLNGAEKLFF,TRBV7-8,-,-,TRBJ1-4